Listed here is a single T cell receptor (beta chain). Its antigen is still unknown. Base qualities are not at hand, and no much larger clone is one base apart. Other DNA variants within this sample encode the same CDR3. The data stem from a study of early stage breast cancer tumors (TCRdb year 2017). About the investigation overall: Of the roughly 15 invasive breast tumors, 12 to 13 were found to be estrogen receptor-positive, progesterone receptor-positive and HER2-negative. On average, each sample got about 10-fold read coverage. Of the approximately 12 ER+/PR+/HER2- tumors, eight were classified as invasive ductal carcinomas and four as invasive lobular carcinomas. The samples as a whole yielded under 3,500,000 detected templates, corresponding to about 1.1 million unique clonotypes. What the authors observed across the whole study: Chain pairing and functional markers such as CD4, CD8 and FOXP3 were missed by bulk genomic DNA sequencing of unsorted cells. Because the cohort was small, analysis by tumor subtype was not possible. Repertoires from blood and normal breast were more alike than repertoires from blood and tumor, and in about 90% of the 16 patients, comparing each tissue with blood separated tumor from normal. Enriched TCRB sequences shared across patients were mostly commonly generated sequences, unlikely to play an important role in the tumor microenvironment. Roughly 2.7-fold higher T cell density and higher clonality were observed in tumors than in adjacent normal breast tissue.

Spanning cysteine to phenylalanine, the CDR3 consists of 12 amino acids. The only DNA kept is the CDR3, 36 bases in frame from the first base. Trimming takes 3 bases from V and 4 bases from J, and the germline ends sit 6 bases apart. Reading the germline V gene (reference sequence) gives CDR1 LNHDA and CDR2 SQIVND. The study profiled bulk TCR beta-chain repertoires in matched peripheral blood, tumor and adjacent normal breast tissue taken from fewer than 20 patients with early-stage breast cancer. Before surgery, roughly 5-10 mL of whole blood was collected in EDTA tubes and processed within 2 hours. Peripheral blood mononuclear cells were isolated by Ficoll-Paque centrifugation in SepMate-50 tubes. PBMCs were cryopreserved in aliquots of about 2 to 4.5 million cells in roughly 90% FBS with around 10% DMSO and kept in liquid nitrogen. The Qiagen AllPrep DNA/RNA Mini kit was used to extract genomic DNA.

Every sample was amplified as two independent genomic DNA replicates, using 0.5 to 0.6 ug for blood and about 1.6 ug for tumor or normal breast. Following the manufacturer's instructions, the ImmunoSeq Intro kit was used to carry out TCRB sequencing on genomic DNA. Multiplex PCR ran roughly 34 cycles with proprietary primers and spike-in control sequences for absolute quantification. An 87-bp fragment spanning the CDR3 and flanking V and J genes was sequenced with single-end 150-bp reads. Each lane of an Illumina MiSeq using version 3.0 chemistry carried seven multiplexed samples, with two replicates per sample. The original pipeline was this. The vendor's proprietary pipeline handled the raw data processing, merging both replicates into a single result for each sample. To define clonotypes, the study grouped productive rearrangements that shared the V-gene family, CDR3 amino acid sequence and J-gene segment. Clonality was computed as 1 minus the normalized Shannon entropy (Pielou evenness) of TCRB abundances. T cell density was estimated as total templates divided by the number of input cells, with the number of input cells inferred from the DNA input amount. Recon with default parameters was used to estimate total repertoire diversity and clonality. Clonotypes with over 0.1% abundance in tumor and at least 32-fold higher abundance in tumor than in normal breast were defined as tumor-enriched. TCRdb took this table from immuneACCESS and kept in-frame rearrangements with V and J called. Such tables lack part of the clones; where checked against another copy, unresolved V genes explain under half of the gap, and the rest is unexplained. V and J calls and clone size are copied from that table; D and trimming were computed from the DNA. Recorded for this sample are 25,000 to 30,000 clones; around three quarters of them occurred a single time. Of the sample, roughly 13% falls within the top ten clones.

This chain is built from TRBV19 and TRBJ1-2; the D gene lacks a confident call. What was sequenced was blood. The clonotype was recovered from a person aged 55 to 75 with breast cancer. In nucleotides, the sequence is TGTGCCAGTAGTATTTCGGTCTATGGCTACACCTTC. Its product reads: CASSISVYGYTF.